Each of the 23 T cell receptor beta chains below was sequenced from the same sample in a study of T cell responses to AZD1222 COVID-19 vaccine. Assay used: immunoSEQ multiplex PCR; TCRdb lists only in-frame clones, some missing. This sample has under 100,000 clones, with 92% found just once. The sequenced sample was peripheral blood, obtained on day 0 of MenACWY control vaccination. Receptors originate from an adult in good health.

The V gene is TRBV11-2, the J gene TRBJ2-1, with D unresolved. V was pared by 4 bases and J by 7 bases, with 8 bases between. CDR1 SGHAT and CDR2 FQNNGV come from the germline V gene. The CDR3 is made up of 12 amino acids. CDR3 sequence (DNA): TGTGCCAGCAGCTCGCTTTTTAATGAGCAGTTCTTC. Its translation is CASSSLFNEQFF.

This clone was observed a few times. The V gene is TRBV7-9, the J gene TRBJ1-1; D gene ambiguous. This CDR3 contains 14 residues. Trimming left V 5 bases short and J 6 bases short, with 16 bases between. The germline CDR1 and CDR2 sequences are SEHNR and FQNEAQ (reference sequence). The CDR3 reads CASSPPFRGAEAFF. CDR3 nucleotide sequence: TGTGCCAGCAGCCCCCCGTTTCGGGGAGCTGAAGCTTTCTTT.

This chain connects TRBV11-2 to TRBJ2-5; D uncertain. The V end was cut by 8 bases, the J end by 2 bases, with 12 bases between. The CDR3 totals 13 residues. CDR1 and CDR2 from the germline V gene are SGHAT and FQNNGV. CDR3 loop: CASGYREQETQYF. The CDR3 bases are TGTGCCAGCGGTTACAGAGAACAAGAGACCCAGTACTTC.

The J gene is TRBJ2-1, the V gene TRBV28; TRBD1 matches 7 bases. Germline trimming cut 6 bases from V and 5 bases from J; bases unmatched to any gene: 7. This CDR3 contains 14 residues. Germline assignment: CDR1 MDHEN and CDR2 SYDVKM. CDR3 sequence: CASRDRAIDNEQFF. The DNA for the CDR3 is TGTGCCAGCAGAGACAGGGCAATCGACAATGAGCAGTTCTTC. Based on the CDR3 plus reference TRBV28 and TRBJ2-1, the full variable domain is DVKVTQSSRYLVKRTGEKVFLECVQDMDHENMFWYRQDPGLGLRLIYFSYDVKMKEKGDIPEGYSVSREKKERFSLILESASTNQTSMYLCASRDRAIDNEQFFGPGTRLTVL.

The chain joins TRBV5-8 to TRBJ2-7; D is undetermined. Germline CDR1 reads SGHTS; CDR2 reads YDEGEE. The V gene lost 4 bases and the J gene lost 2 bases, with 16 bases spanning the gap. The CDR3 totals 15 residues. The DNA for the CDR3 is TGTGCCAGCAGCCCGAACCCAGCGTTCGCCTACGAGCAGTACTTC. It translates to CASSPNPAFAYEQYF.

The V gene is TRBV14, the J gene TRBJ2-1; D is perhaps TRBD1 or TRBD2 (5 bases each). The CDR3 runs to 14 residues. Deletions cut 4 bases from V and 8 bases from J, with 15 bases between. Germline CDR1 and CDR2: SGHDN and FVKESK. The CDR3 reads CASSLGTLPDEQFF. The CDR3, as DNA: TGTGCCAGCAGCCTAGGGACCCTCCCCGATGAGCAGTTCTTC.

The V gene is TRBV28, the J gene TRBJ1-5, with a possible D match to TRBD1 (6 bases). This CDR3 is 16 amino acids long. Germline V CDR1 and CDR2: MDHEN, SYDVKM. Trimming removed 6 bases from V and 5 bases from J, with 20 bases in between. The CDR3 bases are TGTGCCAGCAGGGGCGTAAGGGGGGACGGGGATCAGCCCCAGCATTTT. This encodes CASRGVRGDGDQPQHF. The whole variable domain, filled in from reference TRBV28 and TRBJ1-5, reads DVKVTQSSRYLVKRTGEKVFLECVQDMDHENMFWYRQDPGLGLRLIYFSYDVKMKEKGDIPEGYSVSREKKERFSLILESASTNQTSMYLCASRGVRGDGDQPQHFGDGTRLSIL.

This clone was counted once. The DNA for the CDR3 is TGTGCCAGCAGCCAAGAAGGTCAGTTGGACATTCAGTACTTC. Its translation: CASSQEGQLDIQYF. The V and J genes are TRBV3-1 (or the pseudogene TRBV3-2) and TRBJ2-4; no definite D call. This CDR3 has 14 amino acids. Trimming cost V 0 bases and J 8 bases, with 11 bases left between them. Germline V gene lookup returns CDR1 LGHDT and CDR2 YNNKEL (reference sequence).

The V and J genes are TRBV2 and TRBJ2-1; possibly TRBD2 for D (6 bases). The CDR3 has 15 amino acids. Germline V lookup: CDR1 SNHLY, CDR2 FYNNEI. V lost 2 bases to trimming and J lost 0 bases, with 8 bases between them. The CDR3 nucleotides read TGTGCCAGCAGTGAAAAACTAGCCTCCTACAATGAGCAGTTCTTC. Amino acids: CASSEKLASYNEQFF.

This clone has a handful of counts. The chain joins TRBV7-6 to TRBJ2-7, with 7 positions matching TRBD2. Germline V gives CDR1 SGHVS, CDR2 FNYEAQ. This CDR3 comprises 14 residues. J gave up 3 bases and V 5 bases, and 7 bases lay outside the gene matches. As DNA, the CDR3 is TGTGCCAGCAGCCCTGGGGAGGGCTACTACGAGCAGTACTTC. It codes for CASSPGEGYYEQYF.

The chain has TRBV10-2 and TRBJ2-1; 7 bases line up with TRBD2. J was trimmed by 8 bases and V by 3 bases; bases with no gene match: 10. This CDR3 region has 15 residues. CDR1 and CDR2 from the germline V gene are WSHSY and SAAADI. CDR3 amino acids: CASSEPPAGKDEQFF. CDR3 DNA: TGCGCCAGCAGTGAACCCCCAGCGGGGAAGGATGAGCAGTTCTTC.

This clone was detected only a few times. At one end, the junction sequence differs from germline, possibly due to a read error. CDR3 loop: CASALARVNQPQHF. CDR3 nucleotide sequence: TGTGCTAGTGCTTTGGCGAGGGTTAATCAGCCCCAGCATTTT. This sequence joins TRBV12-5 and TRBJ1-5; D is uncertain. CDR3 length equals 14 residues. Germline V gene data show CDR1 as LGHNT and CDR2 as FRNRAP.

The chain uses TRBV15 and TRBJ1-3; tentatively, D is TRBD1 (6 bases). V lost 5 bases to trimming and J lost 0 bases, with 14 bases between them. The CDR3 sequence is 16 residues long. CDR1 is LNHNV, CDR2 YYDKDF, per germline (reference sequence). CDR3 sequence: CATSGQGLLSGNTIYF. The CDR3 DNA reads TGTGCCACCAGCGGGCAGGGGCTCCTCTCTGGAAACACCATATATTTT.

The chain recombines TRBV10-3 with TRBJ1-2; D is unresolved. This CDR3 has 13 residues. Trimming shortened V by 2 bases and J by 1 base, and 5 bases separated the two germline ends. Germline V CDR1 and CDR2: ENHRY, SYGVKD. The CDR3 loop is CAISEAGNYGYTF. The CDR3 bases are TGTGCCATCAGTGAGGCGGGTAACTATGGCTACACCTTC.

This clone came up once. This chain links TRBV19 with TRBJ2-2, with D tentatively TRBD1 (7 bases). The V and J ends lost 0 bases and 6 bases respectively, with 14 bases between them. Germline V gives CDR1 LNHDA, CDR2 SQIVND (reference sequence). The CDR3 consists of 16 residues. CDR3 in amino acids: CASSIEEGAYSGELFF. CDR3 nucleotide sequence: TGTGCCAGTAGTATAGAGGAGGGGGCATATTCCGGGGAGCTGTTTTTT.

This chain links TRBV7-9 with TRBJ2-3, with TRBD2 as a possible D gene (7 bases). Germline CDR1 reads SEHNR; CDR2 reads FQNEAQ (reference sequence). Trimming shortened V by 2 bases and J by 2 bases, and 14 bases separated the two germline ends. This CDR3 has 16 amino acids. The CDR3 region is CASSLRTGGSTDTQYF. CDR3 nucleotides: TGTGCCAGCAGCTTAAGGACGGGGGGCTCCACAGATACGCAGTATTTT.

The rearrangement joins TRBV11-2 to TRBJ2-7; D is unresolved. Trimming removed 0 bases at V and 3 bases at J, with 9 bases between. There are 14 residues in the CDR3. Looked up from germline, CDR1 is SGHAT and CDR2 is FQNNGV. CDR3 in amino acids: CASSLERHIYEQYF. DNA for the CDR3: TGTGCCAGCAGCTTAGAGAGGCACATCTACGAGCAGTACTTC.

The V call is TRBV28, the J call TRBJ2-2; D gene unclear. V was pared by 1 base and J by 3 bases, with 12 bases between. This CDR3 contains 16 residues. Germline V lookup: CDR1 MDHEN, CDR2 SYDVKM. As DNA, the CDR3 is TGTGCCAGCAGTTTATTTCCCGGCAGACACACCGGGGAGCTGTTTTTT. Its translation: CASSLFPGRHTGELFF.

The chain links TRBV19 to TRBJ1-1; D gene unclear. Germline assignment: CDR1 LNHDA and CDR2 SQIVND (reference sequence). V was trimmed by 2 bases and J by 2 bases, leaving 9 bases between them. This CDR3 spans 14 amino acids. CDR3 DNA: TGTGCCAGTAGTATATACGCTGTAAACACTGAAGCTTTCTTT. Translated, it gives CASSIYAVNTEAFF.

The chain has TRBV27 and TRBJ1-2, with TRBD1 as a possible D gene (5 bases). The CDR3 has 14 residues. V lost 1 base to trimming and J lost 4 bases, with 10 bases between them. Germline CDR1 MNHEY, CDR2 SMNVEV (reference sequence). CDR3 in DNA: TGTGCCAGCAGTTTATATGAGGGGTTCTATGGCTACACCTTC. Its protein product is CASSLYEGFYGYTF.

The CDR3 loop reads CASSLVPGNSYEQYF. The CDR3 region has the DNA TGCGCCAGCAGCTTGGTACCGGGAAACTCCTACGAGCAGTACTTC. V usage is TRBV5-1 and J usage is TRBJ2-7, with a tentative D call TRBD2 (5 bases). The CDR3 covers 15 residues. Trimming left V 0 bases short and J 0 bases short, with 10 bases between. CDR1 is SGHRS, CDR2 YFSETQ, per germline.

The chain links TRBV6-5 to TRBJ1-4; no reliable D call. V dropped 0 bases and J dropped 2 bases, with 7 bases sitting between them. CDR1 is MNHEY and CDR2 is SVGAGI in the germline V gene. The CDR3 sequence is 15 residues long. The DNA of the CDR3 is TGTGCCAGCAGTTACTCTAGGAGTACTAATGAAAAACTGTTTTTT. Translated: CASSYSRSTNEKLFF.

J is TRBJ1-6 and V is TRBV30; possible D gene TRBD1, 5 bases. The CDR3 spans 15 residues. Trimming cost V 2 bases and J 6 bases, with 14 bases left between them. Germline CDR1 and CDR2: GTSNPN and SVGIG (reference sequence). The CDR3 sequence: CAWSIQEASNSPLHF. CDR3 nucleotide sequence: TGTGCCTGGAGTATACAGGAGGCATCTAATTCACCCCTCCACTTT.